This entry lists 16 T cell receptor beta chains sequenced from one sample in a study of human T cells and chemical hapten exposure. One entry per CDR3 protein results from TCRdb running MiXCR on the RACE reads. The sample includes about 260,000 distinct CDR3 sequences, 8.6% of them seen just once. The sample's time point: pre-sensitization, week 0. Treatment meaning: therapeutic diphenylcyclopropenone sensitization with weekly scalp DPC. Sequencing used whole blood, obtained in connection with sensitization to the hapten diphenylcyclopropenone (DPC). The source of these receptors is a woman aged 40 to 50 with alopecia areata. Some clones in this sample may be carry-over from other donors' samples.

The genes are TRBV28 and TRBJ2-1, with a tentative D call TRBD1 (5 bases). The germline gives CDR1 MDHEN, CDR2 SYDVKM. Trimming shortened V by 6 bases and J by 7 bases, and 10 bases separated the two germline ends. This CDR3 region has 12 residues. The CDR3 region has the DNA TGTGCCAGCAGGTTAAGGGGTAATGAGCAGTTCTTC. It encodes CASRLRGNEQFF.

The chain is built from TRBV18 and TRBJ2-3; 7 nucleotides line up with TRBD1. The junction had 5 bases not matched to a gene; V was cut back by 1 base and J by 1 base. CDR1 is KGHSH, CDR2 LQKENI, per germline. The CDR3 extends over 16 amino acids. The CDR3 DNA is TGTGCCAGCTCACCACAAGGGGGCGCCGGCACAGATACGCAGTATTTT. This translates into CASSPQGGAGTDTQYF. Together with reference TRBV18 and TRBJ2-3, the CDR3 gives the full variable domain: NAGVMQNPRHLVRRRGQEARLRCSPMKGHSHVYWYRQLPEEGLKFMVYLQKENIIDESGMPKERFSAEFPKEGPSILRIQQVVRGDSAAYFCASSPQGGAGTDTQYFGPGTRLTVL.

V and J are TRBV5-1 and TRBJ2-3, with D perhaps matching TRBD1 (6 bases). The germline CDR1 and CDR2 sequences are SGHRS and YFSETQ. This CDR3 has 15 amino acids. Trimming stripped 2 bases from V and 1 base from J, with 11 bases between. The CDR3 reads CASSLQGLRTDTQYF. DNA of the CDR3: TGCGCCAGCAGCTTACAGGGTCTGCGCACAGATACGCAGTATTTT.

A remark on this clonotype: Sequence at one end of the junction differs from germline and may be a read error. V and J are TRBV5-5 and TRBJ2-3; D tentatively reads TRBD1 or TRBD2 (6 bases each). Germline V gene lookup returns CDR1 SGHKS and CDR2 YYEKEE (reference sequence). There are 16 residues in the CDR3. CDR3 sequence reads: CTSLYPGGPSTDTQYF. As DNA, the CDR3 is TGTACCAGCTTATATCCCGGGGGCCCTAGCACAGATACGCAGTATTTT.

This clonotype was detected a few times. V gene TRBV7-2 combines with J gene TRBJ1-6; D gene uncertain. Germline values: CDR1 SGHTA, CDR2 FQGNSA. Trimming took 5 bases from V and 9 from J, leaving 8 bases between them. This CDR3 comprises 12 residues. CDR3 loop: CASSPSRSPLHF. In nucleotides, the CDR3 is TGTGCCAGCAGCCCGAGTCGTTCACCCCTCCACTTT. Full variable domain (rest looked up from reference TRBV7-2 and TRBJ1-6): GAGVSQSPSNKVTEKGKDVELRCDPISGHTALYWYRQSLGQGLEFLIYFQGNSAPDKSGLPSDRFSAERTGGSVSTLTIQRTQQEDSAVYLCASSPSRSPLHFGNGTRLTVT.

The chain carries TRBV9 and TRBJ2-3, with D hard to call. Trimming pared 2 bases from V and 2 bases from J, leaving 6 bases between. The CDR3 consists of 13 residues. Germline CDR1 and CDR2: SGDLS and YYNGEE. For the CDR3, the DNA is TGTGCCAGCAGCGTTGGTTTCACAGATACGCAGTATTTT. Translated, it gives CASSVGFTDTQYF.

The rearrangement joins TRBV4-1 to TRBJ1-1, with a tentative D call TRBD1 (6 bases). The V gene lost 4 bases and the J gene lost 5 bases, with 17 bases spanning the gap. The CDR3 contains 15 residues. CDR1 MGHRA and CDR2 YSYEKL come from the germline V gene. Here the CDR3 DNA reads TGCGCCAGCAGCCCCGTGACAGGACGGGATACTGAAGCTTTCTTT. Its protein is CASSPVTGRDTEAFF.

The gene calls are TRBV7-2 and TRBJ2-2, with D tentatively TRBD2 (6 bases). Germline CDR1 reads SGHTA; CDR2 reads FQGNSA. CDR3 length equals 16 residues. V was pared by 6 bases and J by 0 bases, with 14 bases between. DNA for the CDR3: TGTGCCAGCAGGACTTCTGGCGGGGCGAACACCGGGGAGCTGTTTTTT. Translated, it gives CASRTSGGANTGELFF.

The rearrangement links TRBV6-5 to TRBJ2-3, with D perhaps TRBD2 (6 bases). The CDR3 totals 14 residues. The V end lost 6 bases, the J end lost 1 base, and 11 bases lay between the germline ends. The V gene's germline CDR1 is MNHEY and CDR2 SVGAGI. The CDR3 DNA reads as TGTGCCAGCAGGGAGGGACTTCGCACAGATACGCAGTATTTT. Translation: CASREGLRTDTQYF.

This clonotype occurred a few times. V is TRBV29-1 and J is TRBJ2-7; D is tentatively TRBD1 or TRBD2 (5 bases each). CDR3 length: 13 residues. Per germline, CDR1 SQVTM and CDR2 ANQGSEA. Trimming shortened V by 4 bases and J by 2 bases, and 12 bases separated the two germline ends. CDR3 amino acids: CSVGRGNTYEQYF. The CDR3 coding sequence is TGCAGCGTTGGACGGGGCAATACCTACGAGCAGTACTTC.

In this sample, this clonotype turned up a few times. This chain connects TRBV6-5 to TRBJ1-2; D might be TRBD1 (6 bases). This CDR3 has 15 amino acids. Germline V gene data show CDR1 as MNHEY and CDR2 as SVGAGI. Trimming left V 6 bases short and J 2 bases short, with 16 bases between. Here the CDR3 reads CASRESGAGNYGYTF. The DNA for the CDR3 is TGTGCCAGCAGGGAATCAGGGGCGGGGAACTATGGCTACACCTTC.

This clonotype was seen a handful of times. The rearrangement joins TRBV3-1 to TRBJ2-1, with 8 nucleotides matching TRBD2. Germline CDR1 reads LGHDT; CDR2 reads YNNKEL (reference sequence). The CDR3 extends over 17 amino acids. V lost 0 bases, J lost 4 bases, and 8 bases stayed unmatched. This CDR3 reads CASSQDPAGVPYNEQFF. The CDR3 DNA is TGTGCCAGCAGCCAAGATCCAGCGGGGGTCCCTTACAATGAGCAGTTCTTC.

This clonotype has only a few counts. The CDR3 DNA sequence: TGTGCCATCAGTGAATCTAGCGGGGACACAGATACGCAGTATTTT. This translates into CAISESSGDTDTQYF. The chain couples TRBV10-3 to TRBJ2-3; 9 nucleotides match TRBD2. CDR3 length: 15 amino acids. Germline V gene data show CDR1 as ENHRY and CDR2 as SYGVKD. V shed 3 bases and J 2 bases; nucleotides not matched to a gene: 3.

The V and J genes are TRBV4-2 and TRBJ2-7; unclear D gene. Germline CDR1 and CDR2: LGHNA and YNFKEQ. V was clipped by 0 bases and J by 1 base, with 10 bases between them. The CDR3 is 15 amino acids. The CDR3: CASSQDPLPSYEQYF. The CDR3, as DNA: TGTGCCAGCAGCCAAGACCCCCTTCCATCCTACGAGCAGTACTTC.

This clonotype was counted a few times. The rearrangement uses TRBV7-9 and TRBJ1-1; D unclear. The germline V and J ends were trimmed by 4 bases and 4 bases, with 13 bases remaining between them. This CDR3 is 14 amino acids long. Per germline, CDR1 SEHNR and CDR2 FQNEAQ (reference sequence). CDR3 region: CASSSHSGGTEAFF. CDR3 bases: TGTGCCAGCAGCTCCCACAGCGGAGGCACTGAAGCTTTCTTT.

This clonotype showed up just once. The J gene is TRBJ1-1, the V gene TRBV20-1; tentative D call: TRBD1 (6 bases). The CDR3 has 14 amino acids. Germline assignment: CDR1 DFQATT and CDR2 SNEGSKA (reference sequence). V was shortened by 5 bases and J by 0 bases, with 13 bases between the two germline ends. The CDR3 nucleotides are TGCAGTGCTCTGGGGGGCCGGTTGAACACTGAAGCTTTCTTT. This gives the protein CSALGGRLNTEAFF.